This T cell receptor beta chain derives from a study of T cell repertoires in cytomegalovirus infection. Regarding the study as a whole: CMV carriers having the relevant HLA were flagged by cumulative public TCR beta family frequency.

Each CDR3 protein gets one entry after TCRdb re-called the reads with MiXCR. The sample lists about 260,000 distinct CDR3 sequences, roughly 13% seen once, with around 8.7% in the top ten. Concerning this clonotype itself: Antigen unknown.

The CDR3 consists of 15 residues. CDR1 and CDR2 from the germline V gene are KGHSH and LQKENI. Deletions cut 2 bases from V and 3 bases from J, with 13 bases between. The rearrangement joins TRBV18 to TRBJ2-5; D is perhaps TRBD2 (5 bases). This clonotype originated in a human donor in good health (CMV status not recorded). Some clones in this sample may be carry-over from other donors' samples. The sequencing input was PBMCs. CDR3 residues: CASSPGSVGEETQYF. DNA for the CDR3: TGTGCCAGCTCACCAGGTTCCGTCGGGGAAGAGACCCAGTACTTC.